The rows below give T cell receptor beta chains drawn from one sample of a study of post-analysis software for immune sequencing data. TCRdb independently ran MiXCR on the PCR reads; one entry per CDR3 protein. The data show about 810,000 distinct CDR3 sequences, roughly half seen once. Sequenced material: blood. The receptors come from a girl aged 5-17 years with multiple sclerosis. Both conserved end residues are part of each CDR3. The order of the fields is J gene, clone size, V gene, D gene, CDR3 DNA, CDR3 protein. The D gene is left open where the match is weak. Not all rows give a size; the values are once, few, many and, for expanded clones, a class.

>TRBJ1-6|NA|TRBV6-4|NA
TGTGCCAGCAGTGGTGCGGGGAATTCACCCCTCCACTTT
CASSGAGNSPLHF
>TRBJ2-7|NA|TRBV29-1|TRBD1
TGCAGCTCTAGGGACAGGGGGCGCGACGAGCAGTACTTC
CSSRDRGRDEQYF
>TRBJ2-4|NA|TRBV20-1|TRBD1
TGCAGTGCTAGAGATCGGGACAGGGGGACCAAAAACATTCAGTACTTC
CSARDRDRGTKNIQYF
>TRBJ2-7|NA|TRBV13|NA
TGTGCCAGCAGCTTACGACTCTCGGCCTACGAGCAGTACTTC
CASSLRLSAYEQYF
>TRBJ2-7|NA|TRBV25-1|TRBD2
TGTGCCACCAACCGGCGGGAGGGCACTAATGAGCAGTACTTC
CATNRREGTNEQYF
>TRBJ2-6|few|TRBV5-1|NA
TGCGCCAGCAGCTGGGGCTTTGGGGCCAACGTCCTGACTTTC
CASSWGFGANVLTF
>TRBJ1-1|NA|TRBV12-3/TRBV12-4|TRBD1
TGTGCCAGCAGTTTAGCCACTGGACAGGGTGTGAACACTGAAGCTTTCTTT
CASSLATGQGVNTEAFF
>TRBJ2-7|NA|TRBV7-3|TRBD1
TGTGCCAGCAGCCCACTCACAGGGGACGAGCAGTACTTC
CASSPLTGDEQYF
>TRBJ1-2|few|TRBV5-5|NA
TGTGCCAGCAGCTTGGAGGAAGCGTTCTATGGCTACACCTTC
CASSLEEAFYGYTF
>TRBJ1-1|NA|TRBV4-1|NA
TGCGCCAGCAGCCCCCCGGGAAGCACTGAAGCTTTCTTT
CASSPPGSTEAFF
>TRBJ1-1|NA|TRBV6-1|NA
TGTGCCAGCAAGGCCGGGAGCGGGCGGAACACTGAAGCTTTCTTT
CASKAGSGRNTEAFF
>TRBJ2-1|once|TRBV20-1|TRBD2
TGCAGTGCTACTGGTTCGATGCGGGAGGATTCCAATGAGCAGTTCTTC
CSATGSMREDSNEQFF
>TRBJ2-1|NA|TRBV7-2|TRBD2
TGTGCCAGCAGCTTAGTAGGGACTAGTATCGTCAATGAGCAGTTCTTC
CASSLVGTSIVNEQFF
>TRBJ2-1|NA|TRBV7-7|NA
TGTGCTAGCAGCTTAGGCCCAAACTCCTACAATGAGCAGTTCTTC
CASSLGPNSYNEQFF
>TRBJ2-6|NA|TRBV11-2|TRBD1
TGTGCCAGCAGCCCGTCGAGAGGACAGGGGGCTGGACCTGGGGCCAACGTCCTGACTTTC
CASSPSRGQGAGPGANVLTF
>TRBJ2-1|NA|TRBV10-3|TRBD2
TGTGCCATCAGTGGAGGGCTAGCGGGAACCGCTGTCGACAAGGAGCAGTTCTTC
CAISGGLAGTAVDKEQFF
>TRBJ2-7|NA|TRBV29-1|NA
TGCAGCGTTCTGGGGGGACGTCAGCCCCCCGGGCAGTACTTC
CSVLGGRQPPGQYF
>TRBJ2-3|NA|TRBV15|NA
TGTGCCACCAGCGGGGGGGCCCGAGATACGCAGTATTTT
CATSGGARDTQYF
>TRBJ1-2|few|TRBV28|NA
TGTGCCAGCAGTTTTGTTTCCAGGGTATACGGCTACACCTTC
CASSFVSRVYGYTF
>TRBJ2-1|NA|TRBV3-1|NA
TGTGCCAGCAGCCAAGGGGCGGCGGCCTACAATGAGCAGTTCTTC
CASSQGAAAYNEQFF
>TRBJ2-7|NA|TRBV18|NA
TGTGCCAGCTCTCCTGTCGTAATCGCGGACAGCTACGAGCAGTACTTC
CASSPVVIADSYEQYF
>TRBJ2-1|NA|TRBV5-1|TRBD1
TGCGCCAGCAGCTTGGCCGGGACAGGGAAGTTCTTC
CASSLAGTGKFF
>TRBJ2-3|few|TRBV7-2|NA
TGTGCCAGCAGCTTAGGGGGGGCGAGAGATACGCAGTATTTT
CASSLGGARDTQYF
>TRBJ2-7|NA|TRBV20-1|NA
TGCAGTGCTAGCACGGGGGCGCAGGGTTACGAGCAGTACTTC
CSASTGAQGYEQYF
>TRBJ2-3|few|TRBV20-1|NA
TGCAGTGCTAGAGATGGAGGGAGATGGGATACGCAGTATTTT
CSARDGGRWDTQYF
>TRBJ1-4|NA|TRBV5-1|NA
TGCGCCAGCAGCTTCAGGCCGAGCGGTGAAAAACTGTTTTTT
CASSFRPSGEKLFF
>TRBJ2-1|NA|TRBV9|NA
TGTGCCAGCAGCGTAACCCATACCGTCCGGGGGCGAGAGCAGTTCTTC
CASSVTHTVRGREQFF